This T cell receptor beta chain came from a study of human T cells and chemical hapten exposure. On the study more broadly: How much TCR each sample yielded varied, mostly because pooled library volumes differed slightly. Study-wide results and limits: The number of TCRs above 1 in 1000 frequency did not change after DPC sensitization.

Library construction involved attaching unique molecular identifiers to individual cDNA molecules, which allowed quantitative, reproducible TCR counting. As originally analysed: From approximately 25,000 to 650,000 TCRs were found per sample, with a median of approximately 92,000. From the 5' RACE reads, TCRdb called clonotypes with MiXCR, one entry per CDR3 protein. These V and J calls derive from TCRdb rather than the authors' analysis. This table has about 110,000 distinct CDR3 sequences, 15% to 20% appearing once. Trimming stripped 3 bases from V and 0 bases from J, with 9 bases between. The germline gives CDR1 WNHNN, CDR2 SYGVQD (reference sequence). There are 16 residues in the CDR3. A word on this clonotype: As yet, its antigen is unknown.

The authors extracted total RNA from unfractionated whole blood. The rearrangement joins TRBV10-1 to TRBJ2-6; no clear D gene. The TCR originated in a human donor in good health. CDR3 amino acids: CASSDGKISGANVLTF. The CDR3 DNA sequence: TGCGCCAGCAGTGACGGAAAAATCTCTGGGGCCAACGTCCTGACTTTC.